What follows describes a single TCR beta chain. This sample is part of a study of blood T cell repertoires in COVID-19. V was clipped by 4 bases and J by 5 bases; unmatched bases: 7. This CDR3 is built from 15 residues. CDR1 is SGDLS, CDR2 YYNGEE, per germline. Method: immunoSEQ multiplex PCR; TCRdb's copy keeps in-frame clones and lacks some. The sample holds about 300,000 clones, about nine tenths seen once. The chain is built from TRBV9 and TRBJ1-4; 8 bases are a match to TRBD1. Sequencing used PBMCs or T cells enriched from blood (not recorded which). The receptor was derived from a man aged 30-40 years who had recovered from COVID-19. The CDR3, as DNA: TGTGCCAGCAGCACCCGGGACAGGCTAAATGAAAAACTGTTTTTT. Translation: CASSTRDRLNEKLFF.